Following are 10 T cell receptor beta chains from one sample sequenced in a study of T cells after yellow fever vaccination (dated by TCRdb to about 2019). In light of the paper, this sample's treatment or condition label describes: live attenuated yellow fever vaccine strain. The library was built by means of 5' RACE. Sequencing took place on an Illumina HiSeq 2500. The public reads were reanalyzed by TCRdb: fastp trimming at Q25, MiXCR alignment, in-frame beta chains only. Rows are unified per CDR3 protein, each entry keeping the most common DNA and genes. This sample comprises about 360,000 distinct CDR3 sequences, about 6.2% of them detected only once. The biggest ten clones account for around 16% of the sample. Sample: PBMCs, taken 5 days after the yellow fever booster vaccination. The receptors stem from a man aged 25-45 years who received the YFV17D yellow fever vaccine.

Ten or more counts support this clonotype. J is TRBJ1-2 and V is TRBV3-1; D not certain. The V end was cut by 0 bases, the J end by 7 bases, with 12 bases between. CDR1 and CDR2 from the germline V gene are LGHDT and YNNKEL (reference sequence). The CDR3 loop spans 14 amino acids. DNA of the CDR3: TGTGCCAGCAGCCAAGACCCGGTATTCTCTGGCTACACCTTC. Its protein is CASSQDPVFSGYTF. Variable domain in full (rest from reference TRBV3-1 and TRBJ1-2): DTAVSQTPKYLVTQMGNDKSIKCEQNLGHDTMYWYKQDSKKFLKIMFSYNNKELIINETVPNRFSPKSPDKAHLNLHINSLELGDSAVYFCASSQDPVFSGYTFGSGTRLTVV.

This clonotype was seen many times. The DNA of the CDR3 is TGCAGTGCTAGGAATATCCTTACTTTAGCGGCATCCTACAATGAGCAGTTCTTC. Translating it yields CSARNILTLAASYNEQFF. The rearrangement links TRBV20-1 to TRBJ2-1; D possibly corresponds to TRBD2 (6 bases). V lost 3 bases and J lost 1, with 22 bases in between. The CDR3 loop spans 18 amino acids. The V gene's germline CDR1 is DFQATT and CDR2 SNEGSKA (reference sequence).

This clonotype was observed a handful of times. V is TRBV19 and J is TRBJ2-7; 8 nucleotides line up with TRBD2. CDR3 length: 15 amino acids. The ends lost 3 bases at V and 6 bases at J; junction bases unmatched: 10. Looked up from germline, CDR1 is LNHDA and CDR2 is SQIVND (reference sequence). DNA for the CDR3: TGTGCCAGTAGTATTAGCGGGACTCCTCCCTTCGAGCAGTACTTC. Translation: CASSISGTPPFEQYF.

In its sample, this clonotype was seen many times. The V and J genes are TRBV24-1 and TRBJ2-7; 7 bases line up with TRBD2. V lost 5 bases, J lost 4 bases, and 1 base stayed unmatched. The CDR3 runs 12 residues. CDR1 KGHDR and CDR2 SFDVKD come from the germline V gene. CDR3 protein: CATSVGGYEQYF. The CDR3 region has the DNA TGTGCCACCAGTGTGGGAGGGTACGAGCAGTACTTC.

This clonotype has more than one count but fewer than ten. This chain's CDR3 is CASSRPTGENYGYTF. The DNA of the CDR3 is TGTGCCAGCAGCCGACCGACAGGGGAGAACTATGGCTACACCTTC. This chain joins TRBV5-4 and TRBJ1-2; 8 bases are shared with TRBD1. The CDR3 is 15 amino acids. Per germline, CDR1 SGHNT and CDR2 YYREEE (reference sequence). The J segment lost 2 bases and the V segment lost 4 bases, leaving 7 bases of the junction unmatched.

This clonotype was recorded a few times. This rearrangement joins TRBV29-1 to TRBJ2-7, with a weak D call TRBD1 (5 bases). With 1 base removed from V and 2 bases from J, the gap between germline ends came to 12 bases. The germline CDR1 and CDR2 sequences are SQVTM and ANQGSEA. The CDR3 extends over 14 amino acids. The CDR3 bases are TGCAGCGTTGAAGTGCAGGGTAGACCCTACGAGCAGTACTTC. This gives the protein CSVEVQGRPYEQYF.

This clonotype was picked up many times. The chain uses TRBV7-2 and TRBJ2-1; the D gene is possibly TRBD2 (5 bases). Deletions cut 8 bases from V and 3 bases from J, with 11 bases between. The CDR3 length is 13 residues. Germline V gene lookup returns CDR1 SGHTA and CDR2 FQGNSA. This chain's CDR3 is CASSGRVYNEQFF. As DNA, the CDR3 is TGTGCCAGCTCGGGGAGAGTCTACAATGAGCAGTTCTTC.

This clonotype was observed a handful of times. This rearrangement joins TRBV6-6 to TRBJ1-2; D gene uncertain. The CDR3 is 12 amino acids. The V gene lost 2 bases and the J gene lost 8 bases, with 9 bases spanning the gap. Germline lookup yields CDR1 MNHNY and CDR2 SVGAGI (reference sequence). CDR3 sequence (DNA): TGTGCCAGCAGTTACGACGAGGGAGGCTACACCTTC. Its protein is CASSYDEGGYTF.

This clonotype was seen ten or more times. The chain has TRBV20-1 and TRBJ1-1, with 10 bases matching TRBD1. Per germline, CDR1 DFQATT and CDR2 SNEGSKA (reference sequence). Trimming at V came to 5 bases and at J to 2 bases, leaving 5 bases not matched to a gene. The CDR3 has 14 residues. This chain's CDR3 is CSAPRTGGNTEAFF. CDR3 sequence (DNA): TGCAGTGCTCCGCGGACAGGGGGTAACACTGAAGCTTTCTTT.

The chain employs TRBV20-1 and TRBJ2-5; D may be TRBD1 or TRBD2 (5 bases each). Germline V CDR1 and CDR2: DFQATT, SNEGSKA (reference sequence). CDR3 length: 12 residues. V was cut by 3 bases and J by 5 bases, with 10 bases left in between. DNA for the CDR3: TGCAGTGCTAGTCTGGGGGTGGAGACCCAGTACTTC. It translates to CSASLGVETQYF.